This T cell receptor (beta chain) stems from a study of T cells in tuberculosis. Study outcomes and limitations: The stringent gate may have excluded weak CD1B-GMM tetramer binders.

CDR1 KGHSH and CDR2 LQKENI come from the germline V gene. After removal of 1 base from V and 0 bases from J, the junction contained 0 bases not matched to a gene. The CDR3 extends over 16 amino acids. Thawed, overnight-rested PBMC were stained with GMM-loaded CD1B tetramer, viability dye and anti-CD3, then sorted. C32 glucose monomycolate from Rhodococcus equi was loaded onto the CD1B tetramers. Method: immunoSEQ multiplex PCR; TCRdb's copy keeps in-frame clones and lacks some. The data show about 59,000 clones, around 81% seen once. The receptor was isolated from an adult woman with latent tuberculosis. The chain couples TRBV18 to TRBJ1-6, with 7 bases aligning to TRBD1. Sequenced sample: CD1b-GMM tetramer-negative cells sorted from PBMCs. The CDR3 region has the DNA TGTGCCAGCTCACCACGGGACAGCTCCTATAATTCACCCCTCCACTTT. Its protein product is CASSPRDSSYNSPLHF.